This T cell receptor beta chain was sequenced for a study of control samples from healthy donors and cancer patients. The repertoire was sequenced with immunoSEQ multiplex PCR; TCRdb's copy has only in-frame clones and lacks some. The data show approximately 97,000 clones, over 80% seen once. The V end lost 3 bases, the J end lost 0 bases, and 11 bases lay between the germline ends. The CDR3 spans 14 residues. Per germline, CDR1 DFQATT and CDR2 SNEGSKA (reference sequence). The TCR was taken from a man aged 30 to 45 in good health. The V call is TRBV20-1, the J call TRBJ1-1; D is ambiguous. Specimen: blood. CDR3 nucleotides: TGCAGTGCTAGTCCCTCCGGACTGAACACTGAAGCTTTCTTT. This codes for CSASPSGLNTEAFF.